This T cell receptor (beta chain) came from a study of technical replicates of blood from several donors. The CDR3 has 16 residues. Trimming at V came to 1 base and at J to 5 bases, leaving 7 bases not matched to a gene. Germline V gene lookup returns CDR1 LGHNA and CDR2 YSLEER. TCRdb keeps only in-frame clones here, not all; method: immunoSEQ multiplex PCR. The repertoire holds around 80,000 clones, with approximately 96% as singletons. The V gene is TRBV4-3, the J gene TRBJ2-5, with 10 bases matching TRBD2. The sample comprised T cells isolated from PBMCs. The origin of this receptor is a human donor in good health. In nucleotides, the CDR3 is TGCGCCAGCAGCCAAGGGGCTAGCGGGAGTTTGGAGACCCAGTACTTC. Residues: CASSQGASGSLETQYF.